One and the same sample provided the 22 T cell receptor beta chains below, sequenced in a study of T-cell memory formation after mild COVID-19. TCRdb independently ran MiXCR on the 5' RACE reads; one entry per CDR3 protein. This table holds 380,000 or so distinct CDR3 sequences, roughly an eighth found once. The sequencing input was PBMCs or a T cell subset sorted from them (not recorded which). Receptor source: a man between 18 and 29 years old who had mild COVID-19 (a few samples of this study predate the infection). Cell type and time point are not known.

In its sample, this clonotype was seen many times. The V gene is TRBV12-3 or TRBV12-4, the J gene TRBJ2-3, with D tentatively TRBD2 (5 bases). The ends were cut back, 6 bases at V and 9 bases at J, with 13 bases in the middle. The CDR3 consists of 12 residues. The CDR3 sequence: CASSPGVGTQYF. For the CDR3, the DNA is TGTGCCAGCAGCCCCGGGGTAGGAACGCAGTATTTT.

In nucleotides, the CDR3 is TGTGCCAGCAGCGGGCAGGGTGCCGAGCAGTACGTC. Encoded protein: CASSGQGAEQYV. J is TRBJ2-7 and V is TRBV9; perhaps TRBD1 as D (5 bases). The V end lost 3 bases, the J end lost 6 bases, and 10 bases lay between the germline ends. The germline CDR1 and CDR2 sequences are SGDLS and YYNGEE. This CDR3 has 12 residues.

This clonotype showed up many times. J is TRBJ2-3 and V is TRBV20-1, with 8 bases that match TRBD1. With 3 bases clipped from V and 3 bases from J, the junction kept 5 bases outside the gene matches. The CDR3 runs to 14 residues. Germline V gives CDR1 DFQATT, CDR2 SNEGSKA (reference sequence). The CDR3 DNA follows: TGCAGTGCTAGGCAGGGGGCGCGAACAGATACGCAGTATTTT. Amino acid sequence: CSARQGARTDTQYF.

This chain links TRBV7-2 with TRBJ1-1, with D tentatively TRBD1 (6 bases). The CDR3 runs to 13 residues. Per the germline V gene, CDR1 is SGHTA and CDR2 is FQGNSA. Trimming cost V 6 bases and J 3 bases, with 11 bases left between them. CDR3 in amino acids: CASRSDRHTEAFF. The CDR3 coding sequence is TGTGCCAGCAGAAGTGACAGGCACACTGAAGCTTTCTTT.

This clonotype has just a few counts. V is TRBV19 and J is TRBJ2-3; tentatively, D is TRBD2 (5 bases). The CDR3 runs to 14 residues. Trimming pared 7 bases from V and 4 bases from J, leaving 15 bases between. From germline, CDR1 is LNHDA and CDR2 SQIVND (reference sequence). The DNA for the CDR3 is TGTGCCAGTAATCTGGCTGGGAGTCCAGATACGCAGTATTTT. Translating it yields CASNLAGSPDTQYF.

This clonotype was seen more than once but under ten times. V is TRBV12-3 or TRBV12-4 and J is TRBJ1-1, with 7 bases that match TRBD1. The CDR3 is made up of 17 amino acids. V gave up 4 bases and J gave up 0 bases; unmatched junction bases: 11. CDR3 in DNA: TGTGCCAGCAGTTGGGGCCCGGGACAGCCCATGAACACTGAAGCTTTCTTT. Encoded protein: CASSWGPGQPMNTEAFF.

This clonotype was observed a few times. This sequence joins TRBV18 and TRBJ2-5; TRBD1 is a possible D gene (5 bases). The V and J ends lost 0 bases and 1 base respectively, with 6 bases between them. The CDR3 is 14 residues long. CDR1 and CDR2 from the germline V gene are KGHSH and LQKENI. This chain's CDR3 is CASSPPTGQETQYF. The CDR3 nucleotides are TGTGCCAGCTCACCACCCACAGGCCAAGAGACCCAGTACTTC. The full variable domain, in which reference TRBV18 and TRBJ2-5 provide the parts outside the CDR3, is NAGVMQNPRHLVRRRGQEARLRCSPMKGHSHVYWYRQLPEEGLKFMVYLQKENIIDESGMPKERFSAEFPKEGPSILRIQQVVRGDSAAYFCASSPPTGQETQYFGPGTRLLVL.

This clonotype was recorded a few times. V is TRBV7-2 and J is TRBJ2-5, with 8 bases matching TRBD2. V lost 5 bases and J lost 1; bases outside the gene matches: 6. The CDR3 loop spans 15 amino acids. The germline gives CDR1 SGHTA, CDR2 FQGNSA. CDR3 protein: CASSRGSGGQETQYF. The CDR3 DNA sequence: TGTGCCAGCAGCAGAGGGAGCGGGGGCCAAGAGACCCAGTACTTC.

The chain recombines TRBV27 with TRBJ2-2, with a tentative D call TRBD2 (6 bases). CDR1 is MNHEY and CDR2 is SMNVEV in the germline V gene (reference sequence). CDR3 length: 13 residues. Trimming stripped 3 bases from V and 5 bases from J, with 7 bases between. The CDR3 DNA is TGTGCCAGCAGTTTTGGACTAACCGGGGAGCTGTTTTTT. This translates into CASSFGLTGELFF.

This clonotype was observed a handful of times. The rearrangement uses TRBV7-2 and TRBJ1-2; tentatively, D is TRBD1 (5 bases). V lost 5 bases to trimming and J lost 4 bases, with 14 bases between them. Germline loops: CDR1 SGHTA, CDR2 FQGNSA. This CDR3 has 14 residues. The CDR3 loop reads CASSRGTEAYGYTF. The CDR3 DNA follows: TGTGCCAGCAGCCGAGGGACGGAAGCCTATGGCTACACCTTC.

On this clonotype: It may be a read error: a sequence one base away is much more abundant. The CDR3 is CASSPWGQVNTGDLFF. In DNA form, the CDR3 reads TGTGCCAGCAGTCCATGGGGACAGGTGAACACCGGGGATCTGTTTTTT. V usage is TRBV12-3 or TRBV12-4 and J usage is TRBJ2-2; 8 bases line up with TRBD1. The CDR3 runs 16 residues.

The sample holds many counts of this clonotype. V and J are TRBV12-3 or TRBV12-4 and TRBJ2-7; a weak D match, TRBD2 (5 bases). This CDR3 is 11 amino acids long. The V gene lost 5 bases and the J gene lost 3 bases, with 5 bases spanning the gap. CDR3 amino acids: CASSRGYEQYF. Written as DNA, the CDR3 is TGTGCCAGCAGTCGGGGCTACGAGCAGTACTTC.

The rearrangement uses TRBV7-9 and TRBJ1-6, with D hard to call. The CDR3 consists of 13 residues. Germline assignment: CDR1 SEHNR and CDR2 FQNEAQ (reference sequence). Trimming pared 6 bases from V and 7 bases from J, leaving 10 bases between. CDR3 sequence: CASSGGVNSPLHF. CDR3 DNA sequence: TGTGCCAGCAGTGGCGGGGTCAATTCACCCCTCCACTTT.

The chain employs TRBV6-2 or TRBV6-3 and TRBJ2-7; 7 nucleotides line up with TRBD1. This CDR3 is built from 15 residues. The germline V gene has CDR1 MNHEY and CDR2 SVGEGT. Losses at the gene ends were 6 bases for V and 0 bases for J; bases not matched to a gene: 8. The CDR3 DNA reads as TGTGCCAGCAGACCGACAGGGCGAAGCTCCTACGAGCAGTACGTC. Translation gives CASRPTGRSSYEQYV.

In DNA, the CDR3 is TGTGCCAGCAGCTCTGGTCTCTTCTATGGCTACACCTTC. The encoded protein is CASSSGLFYGYTF. J is TRBJ1-2 and V is TRBV7-2; D gene unclear. The CDR3 extends over 13 amino acids. The V end was cut by 4 bases, the J end by 4 bases, with 10 bases between. The germline V gene has CDR1 SGHTA and CDR2 FQGNSA.

This clonotype turned up a few times. The chain uses TRBV5-5 and TRBJ2-7, with 10 bases identical to TRBD1. The CDR3 length is 15 residues. Unmatched junction bases numbered 4, after V lost 4 bases and J lost 0 bases. Per the germline V gene, CDR1 is SGHKS and CDR2 is YYEKEE (reference sequence). The CDR3 reads CASSQDRGHSYEQYF. CDR3 DNA sequence: TGTGCCAGCAGCCAAGACAGGGGGCACTCCTACGAGCAGTACTTC.

This clonotype was observed a few times. J is TRBJ1-2 and V is TRBV6-1, with D uncertain. Deletions cut 2 bases from V and 7 bases from J, with 11 bases between. This CDR3 is built from 13 residues. From germline, CDR1 is MNHNS and CDR2 SASEGT. The CDR3 sequence: CASSESRERGYTF. The CDR3 DNA reads as TGTGCCAGCAGTGAATCGCGGGAGCGTGGCTACACCTTC.

This clonotype showed up just a few times. CDR3: CSGPSGGPQETQYF. The CDR3 coding sequence is TGCAGTGGACCTAGCGGGGGGCCACAAGAGACCCAGTACTTC. V usage is TRBV20-1 and J usage is TRBJ2-5; TRBD2 matches 11 bases. CDR1 DFQATT and CDR2 SNEGSKA come from the germline V gene (reference sequence). This CDR3 has 14 residues. After removal of 7 bases from V and 2 bases from J, the junction contained 6 bases not matched to a gene.

V gene TRBV12-3 or TRBV12-4 combines with J gene TRBJ1-4, with TRBD1 as a possible D gene (5 bases). Trimming left V 6 bases short and J 3 bases short, with 17 bases between. The CDR3 extends over 16 amino acids. For the CDR3, the DNA is TGTGCCAGCAGCCCATCGGTCAGGGTGGCTAATGAAAAACTGTTTTTT. Translated, it gives CASSPSVRVANEKLFF.

The gene calls are TRBV5-6 and TRBJ1-2, with D perhaps matching TRBD1 (5 bases). Germline V CDR1 and CDR2: SGHDT, YYEEEE. The CDR3 sequence is 14 residues long. Trimming took 0 bases from V and 4 from J, leaving 10 bases between them. CDR3 sequence reads: CASSLGRGVYGYTF. The CDR3 DNA reads as TGTGCCAGCAGCTTGGGTCGGGGCGTCTATGGCTACACCTTC.

In its sample, this clonotype was seen a few times. This rearrangement joins TRBV3-1 to TRBJ2-7, with a weak D call TRBD2 (6 bases). V was pared by 4 bases and J by 5 bases, with 18 bases between. From germline, CDR1 is LGHDT and CDR2 YNNKEL (reference sequence). The CDR3 covers 15 residues. DNA of the CDR3: TGTGCCAGCAGCCTGGGACCATCTAGCGTGGACGAGCAGTACGTC. Its translation is CASSLGPSSVDEQYV.

This clonotype was observed a handful of times. The J gene is TRBJ1-2, the V gene TRBV15; tentative D call: TRBD1 (5 bases). The CDR3 consists of 15 residues. Between the trimmed V and J ends, which lost 5 bases and 7 bases, there was a span of 20 bases. The V gene's germline CDR1 is LNHNV and CDR2 YYDKDF (reference sequence). DNA for the CDR3: TGTGCCACCAGCCTCACCGGGGGTGGAGTACGTGGCTACACCTTC. Translation gives CATSLTGGGVRGYTF.